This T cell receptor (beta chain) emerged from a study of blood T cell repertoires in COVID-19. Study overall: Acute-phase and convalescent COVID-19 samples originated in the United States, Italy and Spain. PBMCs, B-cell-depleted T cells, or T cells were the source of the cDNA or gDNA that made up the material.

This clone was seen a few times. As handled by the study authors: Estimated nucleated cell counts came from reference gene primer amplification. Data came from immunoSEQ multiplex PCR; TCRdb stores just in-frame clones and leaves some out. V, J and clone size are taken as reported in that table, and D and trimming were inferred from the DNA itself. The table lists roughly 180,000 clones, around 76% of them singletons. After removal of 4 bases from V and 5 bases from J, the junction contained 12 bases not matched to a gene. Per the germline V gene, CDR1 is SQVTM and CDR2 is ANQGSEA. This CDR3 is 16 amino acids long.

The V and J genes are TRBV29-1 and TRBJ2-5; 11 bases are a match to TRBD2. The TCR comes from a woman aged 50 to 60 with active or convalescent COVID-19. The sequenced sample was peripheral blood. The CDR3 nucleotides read TGCAGCGTTGGCCCAGGACTAGCGGGCGGGGGGGAGACCCAGTACTTC. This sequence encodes CSVGPGLAGGGETQYF.